The sequence of this T cell receptor beta chain was determined in a study of neurological immune-mediated disorders. TCRdb independently ran MiXCR on the 5' RACE reads; one entry per CDR3 protein. The sample consists of roughly 39,000 distinct CDR3 sequences, around 7% of them appearing once. Germline V gene sequence: CDR1 MGHRA, CDR2 YSYEKL. The V and J ends lost 0 bases and 15 bases respectively, with 24 bases between them. The CDR3 contains 16 residues. This clonotype was seen many times. The source is a man aged 50 to 60 in good health. This chain uses TRBV4-1 with TRBJ2-1; D is perhaps TRBD2 (6 bases). The sample taken for sequencing was CD4+ T cells from blood. The CDR3 coding sequence is TGCGCCAGCAGCCAAGATCCCGGTAGCGGACCTCTCGCAAGGTTCTTC. This gives the protein CASSQDPGSGPLARFF.